The 25 T cell receptor beta chains presented below share a single source sample, sequenced in a study of patients and donors after allogeneic stem cell transplantation. MiXCR, run by TCRdb on the RT-PCR reads, gives a single entry per CDR3 protein. The table includes fewer than 200,000 distinct CDR3 sequences, roughly 30% detected once. Sequencing was carried out using blood, either unsorted or a sorted T cell fraction (not recorded which). The receptors come from a human donor who was either an allogeneic HSCT recipient or a stem cell or donor lymphocyte infusion donor (not recorded which). It is not recorded whose cells these are; they may come from a transplant donor.

The chain couples TRBV5-1 to TRBJ2-3; 7 bases agree with TRBD1. Germline V gene sequence: CDR1 SGHRS, CDR2 YFSETQ. The CDR3 totals 21 residues. The ends lost 4 bases at V and 0 bases at J; junction bases unmatched: 23. Here the CDR3 DNA reads TGCGCCAGCAGCCGACCGAAGCCCCGGGACAGTTCGAGAACTAGCACAGATACGCAGTATTTT. Translating it yields CASSRPKPRDSSRTSTDTQYF. The whole variable domain, remainder taken from reference TRBV5-1 and TRBJ2-3, is KAGVTQTPRYLIKTRGQQVTLSCSPISGHRSVSWYQQTPGQGLQFLFEYFSETQRNKGNFPGRFSGRQFSNSRSEMNVSTLELGDSALYLCASSRPKPRDSSRTSTDTQYFGPGTRLTVL.

The rearrangement uses TRBV28 and TRBJ2-6; D is undetermined. The CDR3 runs to 13 residues. Germline CDR1 reads MDHEN; CDR2 reads SYDVKM. CDR3 sequence reads: CGTWVAGANVLTF. The CDR3 DNA follows: TGTGGCACCTGGGTTGCTGGGGCCAACGTCCTGACTTTC. Full variable domain (outside the CDR3, taken from reference TRBV28 and TRBJ2-6): DVKVTQSSRYLVKRTGEKVFLECVQDMDHENMFWYRQDPGLGLRLIYFSYDVKMKEKGDIPEGYSVSREKKERFSLILESASTNQTSMYLCGTWVAGANVLTFGAGSRLTVL.

The chain employs TRBV7-9 and TRBJ2-1, with D perhaps matching TRBD1 or TRBD2 (5 bases each). V gave up 3 bases and J gave up 5 bases, with 11 bases separating them. Germline loops: CDR1 SEHNR, CDR2 FQNEAQ (reference sequence). The CDR3 consists of 14 residues. The CDR3 loop is CASSFTGTHNEQFF. DNA for the CDR3: TGTGCCAGCAGCTTTACCGGGACCCACAATGAGCAGTTCTTC.

This clonotype was observed at least ten times. The chain couples TRBV29-1 to TRBJ1-4, with a weak D call TRBD1 (5 bases). This CDR3 has 14 amino acids. Germline-derived CDR1 and CDR2 are SQVTM and ANQGSEA. The V and J ends lost 7 bases and 5 bases respectively, with 17 bases between them. CDR3 loop: CSAQQARGNEKLFF. CDR3 in DNA: TGCAGCGCCCAACAGGCACGAGGGAATGAAAAACTGTTTTTT.

The chain has TRBV15 and TRBJ1-1; unclear D gene. This CDR3 has 14 amino acids. V lost 3 bases and J lost 0, with 8 bases in between. The germline gives CDR1 LNHNV, CDR2 YYDKDF (reference sequence). The CDR3 region is CATSSTVMNTEAFF. The CDR3 DNA is TGTGCCACCAGCAGTACGGTCATGAACACTGAAGCTTTCTTT.

This clonotype turned up a few times. The rearrangement links TRBV2 to TRBJ1-2; possible D gene TRBD1, 6 bases. This CDR3 is built from 14 residues. V dropped 3 bases and J dropped 4 bases, with 12 bases sitting between them. Per germline, CDR1 SNHLY and CDR2 FYNNEI. The CDR3 coding sequence is TGTGCCAGCAGTGACCGGGGGCTCGTCTATGGCTACACCTTC. Its protein is CASSDRGLVYGYTF.

V gene TRBV20-1 combines with J gene TRBJ2-1, with a weak D call TRBD2 (6 bases). Germline V gene lookup returns CDR1 DFQATT and CDR2 SNEGSKA (reference sequence). The CDR3 consists of 15 residues. V lost 1 base to trimming and J lost 4 bases, with 14 bases between them. CDR3: CSARVAGLVYNEQFF. The CDR3 DNA is TGCAGTGCTAGAGTGGCGGGACTGGTTTACAATGAGCAGTTCTTC.

The chain is built from TRBV12-3 or TRBV12-4 and TRBJ1-2, with D hard to call. V lost 2 bases and J 4 bases, leaving 11 bases between the germline ends. This CDR3 spans 14 amino acids. The CDR3 loop reads CASSLREGTYGYTF. In nucleotides, the CDR3 is TGTGCCAGCAGTTTAAGGGAGGGAACCTATGGCTACACCTTC.

There are many counts of this clonotype. This chain uses TRBV12-3 or TRBV12-4 with TRBJ1-5; no definite D call. This CDR3 spans 15 amino acids. With 2 bases removed from V and 7 bases from J, the gap between germline ends came to 15 bases. CDR3 coding DNA: TGTGCCAGCAGTTTAAGAGGGTCCGTCCCCCAGCCCCAGCATTTT. Amino acids: CASSLRGSVPQPQHF.

The chain joins TRBV28 to TRBJ2-1; TRBD1 aligns across 9 bases. The CDR3 is 15 amino acids. Germline assignment: CDR1 MDHEN and CDR2 SYDVKM. V shed 6 bases and J 6 bases; nucleotides not matched to a gene: 9. In DNA form, the CDR3 reads TGTGCCAGCAGCCCTCCGGGACAGGGTTTCAATGAGCAGTTCTTC. Translation: CASSPPGQGFNEQFF.

The chain couples TRBV5-1 to TRBJ2-7; 10 bases are shared with TRBD2. Germline trimming cut 4 bases from V and 2 bases from J; bases unmatched to any gene: 6. This CDR3 contains 15 residues. Germline CDR1 reads SGHRS; CDR2 reads YFSETQ. Written as DNA, the CDR3 is TGCGCCAGCAGCCCGGGGACTAGCGCAACCTACGAGCAGTACTTC. Encoded protein: CASSPGTSATYEQYF. The variable domain in full, with the rest retrieved from reference TRBV5-1 and TRBJ2-7, is KAGVTQTPRYLIKTRGQQVTLSCSPISGHRSVSWYQQTPGQGLQFLFEYFSETQRNKGNFPGRFSGRQFSNSRSEMNVSTLELGDSALYLCASSPGTSATYEQYFGPGTRLTVT.

The sample holds a few counts of this clonotype. The rearrangement links TRBV4-1 to TRBJ2-5, with 14 bases aligning to TRBD2. Germline V gives CDR1 MGHRA, CDR2 YSYEKL. With 4 bases clipped from V and 1 base from J, the junction kept 8 bases outside the gene matches. This CDR3 comprises 18 residues. CDR3 coding DNA: TGCGCCAGCAGCCCGGGACTAGCGGGAGTGGGGCTCCAAGAGACCCAGTACTTC. Protein product: CASSPGLAGVGLQETQYF.

This clonotype has only a few counts. The gene calls are TRBV4-3 and TRBJ2-7; D perhaps matches TRBD1 (5 bases). Germline V gives CDR1 LGHNA, CDR2 YSLEER. Trimming shortened V by 0 bases and J by 2 bases, and 11 bases separated the two germline ends. This CDR3 spans 15 amino acids. The CDR3 DNA reads TGCGCCAGCAGCCAAGACGTCGGACACACCTACGAGCAGTACTTC. Encoded protein: CASSQDVGHTYEQYF.

This clonotype was observed many times. The chain combines TRBV20-1 with TRBJ1-1; D unclear. Germline V gene sequence: CDR1 DFQATT, CDR2 SNEGSKA (reference sequence). Trimming pared 2 bases from V and 2 bases from J, leaving 6 bases between. The CDR3 is 12 residues long. CDR3 coding DNA: TGCAGTGCTAGAAGGCCAAACACTGAAGCTTTCTTT. The encoded protein is CSARRPNTEAFF.

The CDR3 sequence is CASSPFDGSYEQYF. The CDR3, as DNA: TGTGCCAGCTCACCATTTGACGGGTCCTACGAGCAGTACTTC. The chain joins TRBV18 to TRBJ2-7; D ambiguous. CDR1 KGHSH and CDR2 LQKENI come from the germline V gene. V lost 2 bases and J lost 1, with 9 bases in between. This CDR3 comprises 14 residues.

This rearrangement joins TRBV7-2 to TRBJ2-5; the D is unclear. Germline assignment: CDR1 SGHTA and CDR2 FQGNSA. This CDR3 has 14 residues. The V end lost 0 bases, the J end lost 3 bases, and 8 bases lay between the germline ends. CDR3 bases: TGTGCCAGCAGCTTAGCTTGGGCAGAAGAGACCCAGTACTTC. Translation gives CASSLAWAEETQYF.

In its sample, this clonotype was seen a few times. The genes are TRBV10-3 and TRBJ1-6; possible D gene TRBD1, 5 bases. CDR1 ENHRY and CDR2 SYGVKD come from the germline V gene. Trimming removed 6 bases from V and 8 bases from J, with 11 bases in between. The CDR3 sequence is 13 residues long. CDR3 loop: CAIRGTLDSPLHF. The CDR3 DNA reads TGTGCCATCAGAGGGACGCTTGATTCACCCCTCCACTTT.

This chain links TRBV4-1 with TRBJ2-7; 9 bases map to TRBD1. Per germline, CDR1 MGHRA and CDR2 YSYEKL. CDR3 length: 14 amino acids. The J segment lost 7 bases and the V segment lost 0 bases, leaving 4 bases of the junction unmatched. For the CDR3, the DNA is TGCGCCAGCAGCCAAGAGGGACAGGGAGGTGAGCAGTACTTC. Encoded protein: CASSQEGQGGEQYF.

The rearrangement joins TRBV9 to TRBJ2-2, with D possibly matching TRBD2 (6 bases). Germline CDR1 reads SGDLS; CDR2 reads YYNGEE. The CDR3 covers 16 residues. V gave up 0 bases and J gave up 3 bases, with 12 bases separating them. CDR3: CASSVVDYWDTGELFF. CDR3 in DNA: TGTGCCAGCAGCGTAGTGGACTATTGGGACACCGGGGAGCTGTTTTTT.

V gene TRBV7-2 combines with J gene TRBJ2-1, with D possibly called TRBD1 or TRBD2 (5 bases each). Trimming took off 5 bases at V and 6 bases at J, with 14 bases between the two ends. The CDR3 sequence is 14 residues long. From germline, CDR1 is SGHTA and CDR2 FQGNSA. This CDR3 is CASSPGTRFNEQFF. CDR3 coding DNA: TGTGCCAGCAGCCCCGGGACGAGATTCAATGAGCAGTTCTTC. The full variable domain, its missing parts supplied by reference TRBV7-2 and TRBJ2-1, is GAGVSQSPSNKVTEKGKDVELRCDPISGHTALYWYRQSLGQGLEFLIYFQGNSAPDKSGLPSDRFSAERTGGSVSTLTIQRTQQEDSAVYLCASSPGTRFNEQFFGPGTRLTVL.

This clonotype was seen a few times. The chain recombines TRBV5-8 with TRBJ2-7; D is unclear. Germline V CDR1 and CDR2: SGHTS, YDEGEE. Trimming took off 4 bases at V and 4 bases at J, with 9 bases between the two ends. The CDR3 spans 12 residues. The CDR3 sequence: CASSRPSYEQYF. The CDR3 coding sequence is TGTGCCAGCAGCCGCCCCAGTTACGAGCAGTACTTC.

The CDR3, as DNA: TGTGCCAGCAGCTTGGGGACTAGCGGGAGGGCCTTTGCCACAGATACGCAGTATTTT. It specifies CASSLGTSGRAFATDTQYF. This chain uses TRBV11-2 with TRBJ2-3, with 16 bases that match TRBD2. The CDR3 has 19 residues. Germline CDR1 reads SGHAT; CDR2 reads FQNNGV. V gave up 3 bases and J gave up 2 bases; unmatched junction bases: 8.

The CDR3 DNA reads as TGTGCCAGCAGTTTCGGGGAGACAGGGCTTAGGGATGAGCAGTTCTTC. This translates into CASSFGETGLRDEQFF. V and J are TRBV12-3 or TRBV12-4 and TRBJ2-1, with TRBD1 matching 7 bases. The length of the CDR3 is 16 residues. V lost 3 bases and J lost 8; bases outside the gene matches: 13.

The chain couples TRBV4-3 to TRBJ2-1, with 9 positions matching TRBD2. Trimming at V came to 0 bases and at J to 4 bases, leaving 4 bases not matched to a gene. This CDR3 is built from 16 residues. Germline lookup yields CDR1 LGHNA and CDR2 YSLEER. The CDR3 bases are TGCGCCAGCAGCCAAGAAGCAGCGGGAGGATACAATGAGCAGTTCTTC. Translating it yields CASSQEAAGGYNEQFF.

The chain has TRBV29-1 and TRBJ2-7, with D unresolved. Germline values: CDR1 SQVTM, CDR2 ANQGSEA. This CDR3 spans 12 amino acids. Trimming cost V 8 bases and J 3 bases, with 14 bases left between them. The CDR3: CSIRSENYEQYF. The CDR3 DNA sequence: TGCAGCATTCGGTCCGAAAACTACGAGCAGTACTTC.